This T cell receptor beta chain derives from a study of T-cell reconstitution after alpha-beta-depleted transplantation in children. Trimming left V 5 bases short and J 3 bases short, with 17 bases between. The CDR3 totals 15 residues. Germline CDR1 and CDR2: SGHVS and FQNEAQ. Library preparation (for TCRbeta) was performed with unique molecular identifiers. TCRdb ran MiXCR on the PCR reads and lists one entry per CDR3 protein. The table records about 540,000 distinct CDR3 sequences, about 18% of them present only once. Sequencing used PBMCs from the stem cell graft donor, obtained from the stem cell graft. The chain carries TRBV7-8 and TRBJ2-7, with D perhaps matching TRBD1 (6 bases). This receptor was identified in a human donor who donated a stem cell graft to a child with acute lymphoblastic leukemia. CDR3 in amino acids: CASSLLSAGDYEQYF. The CDR3 DNA reads as TGTGCCAGCAGCCTCCTATCTGCAGGGGACTACGAGCAGTACTTC. Full variable domain (missing parts from reference TRBV7-8 and TRBJ2-7): GAGVSQSPRYKVAKRGQDVALRCDPISGHVSLFWYQQALGQGPEFLTYFQNEAQLDKSGLPSDRFFAERPEGSVSTLKIQRTQQEDSAVYLCASSLLSAGDYEQYFGPGTRLTVT.